The 23 T cell receptor beta chains below were found in one sample sequenced in a study of molecular identifiers for immune sequencing clone quantification. TCRdb re-analysed the PCR reads in MiXCR, keeping a single row per CDR3 protein. The table includes more than 550,000 distinct CDR3 sequences, 25% detected once. The specimen sequenced was naive CD8+ T cells from blood, with Jurkat cell RNA spiked in. Subset indicated: FACS-sorted CD8+CD4-CCR7+CD45RA+ naive T cells. The receptor set was obtained from a human donor in good health. Some libraries in this study had Jurkat cell RNA spiked in.

This clonotype was seen only a few times. The chain carries TRBV13 and TRBJ2-5, with D hard to call. The V end lost 6 bases, the J end lost 4 bases, and 15 bases lay between the germline ends. The CDR3 consists of 14 residues. Germline CDR1 reads PRHDT; CDR2 reads FYEKMQ (reference sequence). The CDR3 loop reads CASSSPMRRETQYF. CDR3 sequence (DNA): TGTGCCAGCAGTTCCCCAATGCGGCGAGAGACCCAGTACTTC.

The sample holds a few counts of this clonotype. The V and J genes are TRBV12-3 or TRBV12-4 and TRBJ1-4; no firm D call. The ends were cut back, 7 bases at V and 7 bases at J, with 13 bases in the middle. CDR3 size: 13 residues. CDR3 coding DNA: TGTGCCAGCACCACCCGGTGGGGTGAAAAACTGTTTTTT. Its protein product is CASTTRWGEKLFF.

This sequence joins TRBV20-1 and TRBJ2-1, with D maybe TRBD2 (5 bases). The CDR3 sequence is 12 residues long. Trimming shortened V by 6 bases and J by 6 bases, and 12 bases separated the two germline ends. CDR1 and CDR2 from the germline V gene are DFQATT and SNEGSKA (reference sequence). DNA for the CDR3: TGCAGTGCCCGAGAGGGTGGCAATGAGCAGTTCTTC. This codes for CSAREGGNEQFF.

As for this clonotype: This may be a read error: a much more frequent sequence differs by one nucleotide. The chain carries TRBV20-1 and TRBJ2-3, with TRBD2 matching 11 bases. Germline CDR1 reads DFQATT; CDR2 reads SNEGSKA (reference sequence). The CDR3 is 16 residues long. Trimming removed 2 bases from V and 2 bases from J; junction bases left unmatched: 6. The CDR3 DNA reads TGCAGTGCTAGAAATATGGGACTAGCGGCCACAGATACGCAGTATTTT. Translation: CSARNMGLAATDTQYF.

CDR3 residues: CSARMYSGGAWETQYF. CDR3 bases: TGCAGTGCTAGAATGTATAGCGGGGGGGCCTGGGAGACCCAGTACTTC. The chain employs TRBV20-1 and TRBJ2-5; 11 positions match TRBD2. The germline V gene has CDR1 DFQATT and CDR2 SNEGSKA (reference sequence). This CDR3 has 16 residues. Germline trimming cut 2 bases from V and 5 bases from J; bases unmatched to any gene: 10.

This clonotype was detected many times. The chain recombines TRBV12-3 or TRBV12-4 with TRBJ2-2; 10 bases align to TRBD1. This CDR3 spans 16 amino acids. The trim removed 5 bases at V and 2 bases at J, leaving 5 bases unmatched. This CDR3 is CASSPKTGGNTGELFF. The CDR3 DNA reads TGTGCCAGCAGTCCCAAGACAGGGGGCAACACCGGGGAGCTGTTTTTT.

This clonotype was picked up many times. The V call is TRBV12-3 or TRBV12-4, the J call TRBJ1-2, with 7 positions matching TRBD1. V shed 4 bases and J 5 bases; nucleotides not matched to a gene: 7. The CDR3 is 14 residues long. CDR3 in DNA: TGTGCCAGCAGTTCCGCGGGACAGTCATATGGCTACACCTTC. Residues: CASSSAGQSYGYTF.

This clonotype was recorded once. This chain links TRBV20-1 with TRBJ1-1, with 12 positions matching TRBD1. Germline V gives CDR1 DFQATT, CDR2 SNEGSKA (reference sequence). The CDR3 length is 19 residues. Losses at the gene ends were 3 bases for V and 4 bases for J; bases not matched to a gene: 18. This CDR3 reads CSARSPGGTGGGLGTEAFF. The CDR3 DNA follows: TGCAGTGCTAGGTCCCCAGGAGGGACAGGGGGCGGGCTGGGCACTGAAGCTTTCTTT.

The J gene is TRBJ2-7, the V gene TRBV9; D is possibly TRBD1 or TRBD2 (5 bases each). V was shortened by 4 bases and J by 4 bases, with 15 bases between the two germline ends. Germline V gene sequence: CDR1 SGDLS, CDR2 YYNGEE. This CDR3 spans 14 amino acids. The CDR3 DNA sequence: TGTGCCAGCAGCACGGGGCTTATCGGGTACGAGCAGTACTTC. Protein sequence: CASSTGLIGYEQYF.

The rearrangement joins TRBV7-3 to TRBJ1-1; D not resolved. CDR3 length equals 16 residues. V lost 5 bases to trimming and J lost 4 bases, with 20 bases between them. The germline V gene has CDR1 SGHTA and CDR2 FQGTGA. CDR3 sequence reads: CASSPPLRQDGTEAFF. The CDR3 DNA reads TGTGCCAGCAGCCCTCCGTTGAGGCAGGACGGCACTGAAGCTTTCTTT.

With regard to this clonotype: This may arise from a read error, as a much more abundant clone is one base away. The chain carries TRBV2 and TRBJ2-3, with D unclear. Germline CDR1 and CDR2: SNHLY and FYNNEI. The CDR3 runs 15 residues. The CDR3 bases are TGTGCCGGCAGTGAAGTTCGGACCCAGGCAGATACGCAGTATTTT. This sequence encodes CAGSEVRTQADTQYF.

This clonotype was counted ten times or more. The rearrangement joins TRBV5-6 to TRBJ2-3, with 11 bases aligning to TRBD2. V lost 4 bases to trimming and J lost 4 bases; unmatched junction nucleotides: 5. The germline CDR1 and CDR2 sequences are SGHDT and YYEEEE. The CDR3 is 15 amino acids. In DNA, the CDR3 is TGTGCCAGCAGCATACTAGCGGGAGTATCAGATACGCAGTATTTT. As protein: CASSILAGVSDTQYF.

This clonotype was counted between two and nine times. This sequence joins TRBV19 and TRBJ1-5, with 7 bases aligning to TRBD1. Germline CDR1 reads LNHDA; CDR2 reads SQIVND (reference sequence). The CDR3 sequence is 12 residues long. The CDR3 nucleotides read TGTGCGGGGAAGACAGGGAATCAGCCCCAGCATTTT. Protein: CAGKTGNQPQHF.

This clonotype came up a few times. The chain carries TRBV14 and TRBJ2-5, with D maybe TRBD2 (5 bases). CDR1 and CDR2 (germline): SGHDN, FVKESK. The CDR3 loop spans 14 amino acids. V gave up 3 bases and J gave up 0 bases, with 8 bases separating them. The CDR3 DNA follows: TGTGCCAGCAGCCACATAGCGAACCAAGAGACCCAGTACTTC. As protein: CASSHIANQETQYF.

This clonotype was seen more than once but under ten times. J is TRBJ2-3 and V is TRBV27; perhaps TRBD1 as D (5 bases). CDR3 length equals 16 residues. Germline assignment: CDR1 MNHEY and CDR2 SMNVEV (reference sequence). V lost 4 bases, J lost 5 bases, and 19 bases lay in between. The DNA of the CDR3 is TGTGCCAGCAGTTATACCAAGACAGTCCGCTTAGATACGCAGTATTTT. Translated, it gives CASSYTKTVRLDTQYF.

Comments on this clonotype: Relative to the germline gene, one junction end is altered; a read error may explain this. The J gene is TRBJ1-5, the V gene TRBV7-9; 12 bases fit TRBD1. The CDR3 length is 15 residues. Germline assignment: CDR1 SEHNR and CDR2 FQNEAQ (reference sequence). The CDR3 nucleotides read TGTGTCAGCAGCCCCGGGACAGGGGGCGATCAGCCCCAGCATTTT. This translates into CVSSPGTGGDQPQHF.

With regard to this clonotype: A much larger clone differs from this one at a single base, so this may be a read error. J is TRBJ2-1 and V is TRBV7-2; TRBD1 aligns across 8 bases. Looked up from germline, CDR1 is SGHTA and CDR2 is FQGNSA. V shed 8 bases and J 3 bases; nucleotides not matched to a gene: 18. The CDR3 runs to 18 residues. The CDR3 region is CASGPWDRRKYSYNEQFF. Here the CDR3 DNA reads TGTGCCAGCGGCCCATGGGACAGGCGAAAGTATAGCTACAATGAGCAGTTCTTC.

For this clonotype: Without the conserved terminal phenylalanine or tryptophan, this CDR3 likely stems from a read error. The chain joins TRBV29-1 to TRBJ1-1; unclear D gene. The CDR3 covers 13 residues. Germline V gene data show CDR1 as SQVTM and CDR2 as ANQGSEA. V dropped 6 bases and J dropped 0 bases, with 11 bases sitting between them. CDR3 nucleotides: TGCAGCGTAGTAGAGATAGTGAACACTGAAGCTTTCCTT. This translates into CSVVEIVNTEAFL.

This clonotype was picked up many times. V is TRBV29-1 and J is TRBJ2-3, with 11 nucleotides matching TRBD2. Trimming cost V 3 bases and J 0 bases; bases outside gene matches: 20. Per the germline V gene, CDR1 is SQVTM and CDR2 is ANQGSEA. The CDR3 length is 21 residues. The CDR3 nucleotides are TGCAGCGTTGACGGGAGGACTAGCGGGTCAGAGAGGTTTTGGAGCACAGATACGCAGTATTTT. Residues: CSVDGRTSGSERFWSTDTQYF.

The chain has TRBV9 and TRBJ2-2; 8 nucleotides line up with TRBD2. Germline V gene lookup returns CDR1 SGDLS and CDR2 YYNGEE. This CDR3 has 16 amino acids. The junction had 11 bases not matched to a gene; V was cut back by 4 bases and J by 6 bases. The CDR3 loop is CASSTPLAGGAGELFF. The CDR3 nucleotides read TGTGCCAGCAGCACACCCCTCGCGGGGGGAGCCGGGGAGCTGTTTTTT.

This clonotype showed up many times. Here the CDR3 reads CASSFAGLAWETQYF. CDR3 nucleotide sequence: TGTGCCAGCAGTTTCGCGGGGCTAGCTTGGGAGACCCAGTACTTC. The chain has TRBV27 and TRBJ2-5; a weak D match, TRBD2 (6 bases). V lost 3 bases, J lost 5 bases, and 16 bases lay in between. Germline CDR1 reads MNHEY; CDR2 reads SMNVEV (reference sequence). The CDR3 loop spans 15 amino acids.

V usage is TRBV21-1 and J usage is TRBJ1-2; the DNA was not used to check the table's D call, TRBD1. TRBV21-1 is noted as a pseudogene. The CDR3 sequence is 15 residues long. CDR3 loop: CASSSKGRISGGYTF. The DNA for the CDR3 is TGTGCCAGCAGCTCAAAAGGGCGCATCTCGGGGGGCTACACCTTC.

Points on this clonotype: A much more abundant neighbour one base away suggests this may be a read error. The rearrangement uses TRBV7-9 and TRBJ1-5, with TRBD1 matching 7 bases. The CDR3 consists of 15 residues. J lost 3 bases, V lost 5 bases, and 7 bases had no gene match. Looked up from germline, CDR1 is SEHNR and CDR2 is FQNEAQ (reference sequence). In DNA form, the CDR3 reads TGTGCCAGCAGCACGGGGACAGCTGCCAATCAGCCCCAGCATTTT. Encoded protein: CASSTGTAANQPQHF.